A single sample gave rise to the 7 T cell receptor beta chains below, sequenced in a study of T cells in localized non-small cell lung cancer. The assay was immunoSEQ multiplex PCR, and TCRdb's table has in-frame clones only and misses some. The data hold around 1,300 clones, with approximately 29% observed a single time. The source material was lung tumor tissue, sampled before any cancer treatment. Source of these receptors: a male donor at least 60 years old with stage II squamous cell lung carcinoma.

J is TRBJ2-1 and V is TRBV19; weak D call: TRBD1 (6 bases). V lost 1 base, J lost 10 bases, and 11 bases lay in between. The CDR3 loop spans 13 amino acids. The V gene's germline CDR1 is LNHDA and CDR2 SQIVND (reference sequence). The CDR3 protein is CASSIANRDEQFF. The CDR3 DNA reads as TGTGCCAGTAGTATAGCCAACAGGGACGAGCAGTTCTTC. Variable domain in full (rest from reference TRBV19 and TRBJ2-1): DGGITQSPKYLFRKEGQNVTLSCEQNLNHDAMYWYRQDPGQGLRLIYYSQIVNDFQKGDIAEGYSVSREKKESFPLTVTSAQKNPTAFYLCASSIANRDEQFFGPGTRLTVL.

This chain links TRBV19 with TRBJ2-3; D possibly uses TRBD1 or TRBD2 (5 bases each). V dropped 5 bases and J dropped 6 bases, with 15 bases sitting between them. Germline V gives CDR1 LNHDA, CDR2 SQIVND (reference sequence). The length of the CDR3 is 14 residues. For the CDR3, the DNA is TGTGCCAGTAGTCTCCGGGACGCCGGGGATACGCAGTATTTT. Amino acids: CASSLRDAGDTQYF.

The V call is TRBV9, the J call TRBJ2-1; 12 bases are a match to TRBD2. CDR3 length: 17 amino acids. The V and J ends lost 5 bases and 1 base, in that order; junction bases with no gene match: 7. CDR1 is SGDLS and CDR2 is YYNGEE in the germline V gene. The CDR3, as DNA: TGTGCCAGCAGGAGACTAGCGGGGGACCCATCCTACAATGAGCAGTTCTTC. As protein: CASRRLAGDPSYNEQFF.

This clone rates as medium-sized. The chain has TRBV11-3 and TRBJ2-1; TRBD1 might be the D (6 bases). The germline V gene has CDR1 SGHNT and CDR2 YENEEA. CDR3 length equals 15 residues. With 5 bases removed from V and 6 bases from J, the gap between germline ends came to 17 bases. Here the CDR3 DNA reads TGTGCCAGCAGCATTGGACAGCCTCCTGTCAATGAGCAGTTCTTC. As protein: CASSIGQPPVNEQFF.

This clone is labeled as medium-sized (0.01 to 0.1%). This chain uses TRBV6-8 with TRBJ2-1, with 8 bases lining up with TRBD2. The CDR3 runs 16 residues. Germline trimming cut 5 bases from V and 5 bases from J; bases unmatched to any gene: 11. Germline assignment: CDR1 MNHGY and CDR2 SAAAGT. The CDR3 region is CASSDLWTSLNNEQFF. Here the CDR3 DNA reads TGTGCCAGCAGTGACCTTTGGACTAGCCTTAACAATGAGCAGTTCTTC.

This chain joins TRBV28 and TRBJ2-3; 11 nucleotides line up with TRBD2. Germline V gene data show CDR1 as MDHEN and CDR2 as SYDVKM. This CDR3 spans 16 amino acids. V lost 6 bases, J lost 5 bases, and 10 bases stayed unmatched. The CDR3 spells CASSSFSGGAGDTQYF. The DNA of the CDR3 is TGTGCCAGCAGCTCCTTTAGCGGGGGGGCCGGAGATACGCAGTATTTT.

Concerning this clone itself: A read error may produce the germline difference seen at one junction end. The chain uses TRBV14 and TRBJ1-1; D is possibly TRBD1 (6 bases). Germline assignment: CDR1 SGHDN and CDR2 FVKESK. This CDR3 has 16 amino acids. The CDR3 spells CASSQDLLSGETEAFF. For the CDR3, the DNA is TGTGCCAGCAGCCAAGATCTTTTGTCAGGGGAAACTGAAGCTTTTTTT.